The clone carrying this T cell receptor beta chain was observed many times. Its antigen is still unknown. This record comes from a study of response to subunit inactivated influenza vaccine. Study-wide results and caveats: Authors suggested each seasonal flu vaccination may recruit only limited numbers of new T cells.

The CDR3 runs to 18 residues. Germline CDR1 is LGHNA and CDR2 is YNFKEQ. The trim removed 4 bases at V and 5 bases at J, leaving 9 bases unmatched. TCRdb used MiXCR to reprocess the RT-PCR reads, holding one entry per CDR3 protein. The table records hundreds of thousands of distinct CDR3 sequences, 6% to 9% of them present only once. The receptor comes from a man between 45 and 75 years old who received an inactivated influenza vaccine. The sample was PBMCs from blood, taken approximately 25 months after vaccination. V is TRBV4-2 and J is TRBJ2-1; 15 bases line up with TRBD2. This CDR3 reads CASSRGTSGRRGHNEQFF. The CDR3 DNA sequence: TGTGCCAGCAGCCGAGGGACTAGCGGGAGGAGGGGCCACAATGAGCAGTTCTTC.